One and the same sample provided the 27 T cell receptor beta chains below, sequenced in a study of OX40 agonist ivuxolimab in advanced cancers. Data came from immunoSEQ multiplex PCR; TCRdb stores just in-frame clones and leaves some out. The table shows around 35,000 clones, with about 88% occurring only once. The source material was CD4+ or CD8+ T cells sorted from blood, sampled in a trial of the OX40 agonist ivuxolimab. The receptor source for this set is an adult with an advanced solid tumor such as melanoma, head and neck, liver or kidney cancer.

The CDR3 spells CASSIDFEQFF. The DNA for the CDR3 is TGTGCCAGTAGTATAGACTTTGAGCAGTTCTTC. The chain carries TRBV19 and TRBJ2-1; D is undetermined. V was trimmed by 0 bases and J by 9 bases, leaving 3 bases between them. This CDR3 has 11 amino acids. The germline V gene encodes CDR1 LNHDA and CDR2 SQIVND (reference sequence).

Regarding this clone: The germline gene is not matched at one end of the junction; a read error may be the cause. The chain employs TRBV4-1 and TRBJ2-6; TRBD2 might be the D (6 bases). This CDR3 spans 16 amino acids. Germline lookup yields CDR1 MGHRA and CDR2 YSYEKL. CDR3 nucleotides: TGCGCCAGCAGCCAAGATCGGGACTCTAGGGCCAACGTCCTGACTTTC. It translates to CASSQDRDSRANVLTF.

V and J are TRBV6-5 and TRBJ1-1; D is ambiguous. The ends were cut back, 10 bases at V and 0 bases at J, with 12 bases in the middle. The CDR3 covers 13 residues. CDR1 and CDR2 (germline): MNHEY, SVGAGI. The CDR3 region has the DNA TGTGCCACCTCGGGTTGGATGAACACTGAAGCTTTCTTT. Its protein is CATSGWMNTEAFF.

V gene TRBV2 combines with J gene TRBJ2-1; D is ambiguous. CDR3 length: 14 residues. Germline loops: CDR1 SNHLY, CDR2 FYNNEI. V lost 7 bases and J lost 0, with 10 bases in between. The CDR3 reads CASNPYSSYNEQFF. CDR3 nucleotide sequence: TGTGCCAGCAATCCTTACAGCTCCTACAATGAGCAGTTCTTC.

The CDR3 DNA sequence: TGTGCCAGCCGAAGCAGGGATCTAGCGGTATACGAGCAGTACTTC. Protein product: CASRSRDLAVYEQYF. The chain has TRBV6-5 and TRBJ2-7, with 7 nucleotides matching TRBD2. The J segment lost 4 bases and the V segment lost 8 bases, leaving 14 bases of the junction unmatched. The CDR3 has 15 amino acids. The germline gives CDR1 MNHEY, CDR2 SVGAGI.

The chain recombines TRBV18 with TRBJ1-5; D remains ambiguous. Germline CDR1 KGHSH, CDR2 LQKENI. CDR3 length equals 13 residues. V was clipped by 6 bases and J by 4 bases, with 10 bases between them. The CDR3 DNA reads TGTGCCAGCTCTCGGACGGGAAATCAGCCCCAGCATTTT. Protein sequence: CASSRTGNQPQHF. Variable domain in full (rest from reference TRBV18 and TRBJ1-5): NAGVMQNPRHLVRRRGQEARLRCSPMKGHSHVYWYRQLPEEGLKFMVYLQKENIIDESGMPKERFSAEFPKEGPSILRIQQVVRGDSAAYFCASSRTGNQPQHFGDGTRLSIL.

The rearrangement joins TRBV28 to TRBJ2-6; maybe TRBD1 (6 bases). The germline V and J ends were trimmed by 3 bases and 2 bases, with 17 bases remaining between them. Germline V gene lookup returns CDR1 MDHEN and CDR2 SYDVKM. The CDR3 loop spans 18 amino acids. CDR3 protein: CASSFRLLRGPGANVLTF. DNA for the CDR3: TGTGCCAGCAGTTTCAGGCTACTCAGGGGCCCTGGGGCCAACGTCCTGACTTTC.

This chain connects TRBV7-2 to TRBJ2-7; TRBD1 might be the D (7 bases). Germline CDR1 SGHTA, CDR2 FQGNSA. The CDR3 has 13 amino acids. The germline V and J ends were trimmed by 6 bases and 4 bases, with 13 bases remaining between them. The CDR3 DNA reads TGTGCCAGCAGTAGCAGGGGGAGGTACGAGCAGTACTTC. Its protein product is CASSSRGRYEQYF.

This chain uses TRBV27 with TRBJ2-7; 8 bases fit TRBD1. Germline CDR1 is MNHEY and CDR2 is SMNVEV (reference sequence). The CDR3 is 14 residues long. Trimming cost V 6 bases and J 8 bases; bases outside gene matches: 12. CDR3 sequence reads: CASSLGQEMSKQYF. The CDR3 nucleotides are TGTGCCAGCAGCTTGGGACAGGAGATGTCGAAGCAGTACTTC.

The chain links TRBV7-3 to TRBJ2-3, with 7 nucleotides matching TRBD2. This CDR3 has 17 amino acids. CDR1 and CDR2 from the germline V gene are SGHTA and FQGTGA. V lost 2 bases and J lost 5; bases outside the gene matches: 13. The CDR3 DNA reads TGTGCCAGCAGCTTACTCTCCTCGCTAGCGGTGGGAGATACGCAGTATTTT. Its translation is CASSLLSSLAVGDTQYF. Full variable domain (outside the CDR3, taken from reference TRBV7-3 and TRBJ2-3): GAGVSQTPSNKVTEKGKYVELRCDPISGHTALYWYRQSLGQGPEFLIYFQGTGAADDSGLPNDRFFAVRPEGSVSTLKIQRTERGDSAVYLCASSLLSSLAVGDTQYFGPGTRLTVL.

This clone was found a few times. This chain links TRBV2 with TRBJ2-6; D gene ambiguous. Per germline, CDR1 SNHLY and CDR2 FYNNEI. CDR3 length: 16 amino acids. The germline V and J ends were trimmed by 4 bases and 2 bases, with 12 bases remaining between them. DNA for the CDR3: TGTGCCAGCAGTGCAAACAAGGGTGCTGGGGCCAACGTCCTGACTTTC. It is translated as CASSANKGAGANVLTF.

The CDR3 nucleotides are TGTGCCAGCAGTTCCCCGGGACTAGCGCCGGAGACCCAGTACTTC. It specifies CASSSPGLAPETQYF. The chain joins TRBV28 to TRBJ2-5, with 10 nucleotides matching TRBD2. The CDR3 covers 15 residues. CDR1 and CDR2 from the germline V gene are MDHEN and SYDVKM. The J segment lost 5 bases and the V segment lost 4 bases, leaving 7 bases of the junction unmatched.

This clone was seen a handful of times. This rearrangement joins TRBV5-1 to TRBJ1-2, with a possible D match to TRBD1 (6 bases). Deletions cut 0 bases from V and 6 bases from J, with 15 bases between. The CDR3 consists of 15 residues. Per germline, CDR1 SGHRS and CDR2 YFSETQ. CDR3 sequence: CASSLVEQGGDGYTF. For the CDR3, the DNA is TGCGCCAGCAGCTTGGTGGAACAGGGAGGAGATGGCTACACCTTC.

The chain has TRBV15 and TRBJ2-1; D perhaps matches TRBD2 (6 bases). Germline V CDR1 and CDR2: LNHNV, YYDKDF (reference sequence). V lost 1 base and J 2 bases, leaving 6 bases between the germline ends. CDR3 length equals 14 residues. CDR3 in amino acids: CATSRGLAYNEQFF. The CDR3 nucleotides are TGTGCCACCAGCAGAGGACTAGCCTACAATGAGCAGTTCTTC. The full variable domain, its missing parts supplied by reference TRBV15 and TRBJ2-1, is DAMVIQNPRYQVTQFGKPVTLSCSQTLNHNVMYWYQQKSSQAPKLLFHYYDKDFNNEADTPDNFQSRRPNTSFCFLDIRSPGLGDTAMYLCATSRGLAYNEQFFGPGTRLTVL.

The V call is TRBV21-1, the J call TRBJ2-5. TRBV21-1 is described as a pseudogene. This CDR3 is built from 16 residues. The CDR3 region has the DNA TGTGCCAGCAGCAAAGGGATGGGATGGAGCCAAGAGACCCAGTACTTC. Translating it yields CASSKGMGWSQETQYF.

The chain recombines TRBV19 with TRBJ1-1; D gene unclear. The CDR3 loop spans 15 amino acids. The V end lost 6 bases, the J end lost 2 bases, and 16 bases lay between the germline ends. Germline V gene sequence: CDR1 LNHDA, CDR2 SQIVND (reference sequence). The CDR3: CASSIRRRENTEAFF. CDR3 in DNA: TGTGCCAGTAGCATCCGCCGCCGGGAAAACACTGAAGCTTTCTTT.

The chain links TRBV30 to TRBJ1-2, with TRBD1 matching over 7 bases. V was pared by 3 bases and J by 7 bases, with 8 bases of the junction left unmatched. The CDR3 is 13 residues long. The V gene's germline CDR1 is GTSNPN and CDR2 SVGIG (reference sequence). This chain's CDR3 is CAWRYDRVGGYTF. The CDR3 nucleotides are TGTGCCTGGAGATACGACAGGGTGGGTGGCTACACCTTC. Supplemented by reference TRBV30 and TRBJ1-2, the full variable domain reads SQTIHQWPATLVQPVGSPLSLECTVEGTSNPNLYWYRQAAGRGLQLLFYSVGIGQISSEVPQNLSASRPQDRQFILSSKKLLLSDSGFYLCAWRYDRVGGYTFGSGTRLTVV.

This clone was found once. V and J are TRBV2 and TRBJ2-1; D is undetermined. V gave up 6 bases and J gave up 9 bases, with 15 bases separating them. The germline gives CDR1 SNHLY, CDR2 FYNNEI. The CDR3 extends over 13 amino acids. This CDR3 is CASRFFKEGEQFF. Here the CDR3 DNA reads TGTGCCAGCAGATTTTTCAAGGAAGGTGAGCAGTTCTTC.

The rearrangement links TRBV4-1 to TRBJ2-7; possible D gene TRBD1, 6 bases. CDR1 MGHRA and CDR2 YSYEKL come from the germline V gene. The CDR3 runs 14 residues. Trimming took off 4 bases at V and 0 bases at J, with 10 bases between the two ends. The CDR3 protein is CASSRSRGSYEQYF. The CDR3 DNA sequence: TGCGCCAGCAGCCGGAGCAGGGGCTCCTACGAGCAGTACTTC.

The V call is TRBV4-1, the J call TRBJ2-1, with D maybe TRBD1 (5 bases). The CDR3 is 14 residues long. Per germline, CDR1 MGHRA and CDR2 YSYEKL. With 10 bases removed from V and 6 bases from J, the gap between germline ends came to 19 bases. The CDR3 sequence is CATTNAKRGNEQFF. The DNA of the CDR3 is TGCGCCACAACAAATGCGAAAAGGGGCAATGAGCAGTTCTTC.

J is TRBJ2-7 and V is TRBV30; tentatively, D is TRBD2 (7 bases). The CDR3 consists of 14 residues. Germline loops: CDR1 GTSNPN, CDR2 SVGIG (reference sequence). Trimming removed 1 base at V and 4 bases at J, with 14 bases between. The CDR3 nucleotides are TGTGCCTGGAGTGGGAGGGGGGGCCAGTACGAGCAGTACTTC. It specifies CAWSGRGGQYEQYF.

This chain uses TRBV7-2 with TRBJ2-7; D not certain. This CDR3 comprises 13 residues. Per germline, CDR1 SGHTA and CDR2 FQGNSA. V dropped 1 base and J dropped 3 bases, with 7 bases sitting between them. The CDR3 reads CASSLVQNYEQYF. The CDR3 DNA reads TGTGCCAGCAGCTTAGTTCAGAACTACGAGCAGTACTTC.

CDR3 protein: CSVEQDGAKNIQYF. The CDR3 coding sequence is TGCAGCGTTGAACAGGACGGGGCCAAAAACATTCAGTACTTC. V is TRBV29-1 and J is TRBJ2-4; D remains unclear. CDR1 SQVTM and CDR2 ANQGSEA come from the germline V gene. Trimming left V 2 bases short and J 1 base short, with 9 bases between. The CDR3 loop spans 14 amino acids.

As DNA, the CDR3 is TGCGCCAGCAGCCCCGACAGGGGGCGCCGAATAAATGAGCAGTTCTTC. It yields the protein CASSPDRGRRINEQFF. The chain uses TRBV5-1 and TRBJ2-1; 10 nucleotides match TRBD1. V gave up 4 bases and J gave up 7 bases; unmatched junction bases: 11. The CDR3 spans 16 residues. From germline, CDR1 is SGHRS and CDR2 YFSETQ.

This clone was picked up one time. The CDR3: CASSERTGGGYEQYF. The CDR3 region has the DNA TGTGCCAGCAGTGAAAGGACAGGGGGCGGTTACGAGCAGTACTTC. The J gene is TRBJ2-7, the V gene TRBV25-1; 11 bases line up with TRBD1. With V trimmed by 2 bases and J by 4 bases, 4 bases remained unmatched. The germline CDR1 and CDR2 sequences are MGHDK and SYGVNS. This CDR3 comprises 15 residues.

This clone was seen a handful of times. The V and J genes are TRBV5-1 and TRBJ2-7; D could derive from TRBD1 or TRBD2 (7 bases each). Between the trimmed V and J ends, which lost 4 bases and 7 bases, there was a span of 18 bases. The CDR3 runs to 14 residues. CDR1 SGHRS and CDR2 YFSETQ come from the germline V gene. As DNA, the CDR3 is TGCGCCAGCAGCACAGGGACAGCGGGACAAGAGCAGTACTTC. Protein product: CASSTGTAGQEQYF.

The genes are TRBV28 and TRBJ1-4; possible D gene TRBD1, 5 bases. In germline, CDR1 is MDHEN, CDR2 SYDVKM. V shed 6 bases and J shed 3 bases, with 23 bases lying between them. The CDR3 has 18 residues. The CDR3 DNA sequence: TGTGCCAGCAGGGCCTCCCGATTGCGGGGCGCTTCTAATGAAAAACTGTTTTTT. Amino acid sequence: CASRASRLRGASNEKLFF.